The clone carrying this T cell receptor (beta chain) was picked up one time. Its antigen is not known. The data were taken from a study of T cell responses to AZD1222 COVID-19 vaccine. Study-level points and caveats: Among the donors, most were white British and more were female, and clonal diversity was possibly underestimated. Reports say nearly half of spike-specific TCRs go after unmutated variant regions.

TCRdb keeps only in-frame clones here, not all; method: immunoSEQ multiplex PCR. The sample lists about 120,000 clones, about 93% occurring once. The sample was peripheral blood, taken 28 days after the second AZD1222 dose. This receptor was identified in an adult who received the AZD1222 COVID-19 vaccine.

Written as DNA, the CDR3 is TGCGCCAGCAGCCAAGATGTGAGGGGACTAGCGGACAATGAGCAGTTCTTC. Protein: CASSQDVRGLADNEQFF. The chain is built from TRBV4-3 and TRBJ2-1; TRBD2 aligns across 11 bases. This CDR3 is 17 amino acids long. Germline-derived CDR1 and CDR2 are LGHNA and YSLEER. With V trimmed by 0 bases and J by 5 bases, 6 bases remained unmatched.